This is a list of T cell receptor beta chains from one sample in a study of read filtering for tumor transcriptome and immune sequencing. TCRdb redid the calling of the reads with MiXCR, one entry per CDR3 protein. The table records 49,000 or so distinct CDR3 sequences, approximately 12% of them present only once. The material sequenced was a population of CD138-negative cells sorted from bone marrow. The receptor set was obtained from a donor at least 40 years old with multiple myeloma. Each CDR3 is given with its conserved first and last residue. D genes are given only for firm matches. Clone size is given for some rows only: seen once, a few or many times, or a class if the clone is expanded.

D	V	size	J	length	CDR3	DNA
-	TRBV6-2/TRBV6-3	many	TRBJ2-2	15	CASRRTLPGSGELFF	TGTGCCAGCAGACGTACCTTACCAGGGTCTGGGGAGCTGTTTTTT
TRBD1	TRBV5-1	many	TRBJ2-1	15	CASSATGEYDNEQFF	TGCGCCAGCAGCGCAACAGGGGAGTACGACAATGAGCAGTTCTTC
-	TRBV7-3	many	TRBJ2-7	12	CASSLDGAEQYF	TGTGCCAGCAGTCTTGATGGGGCCGAGCAGTACTTC
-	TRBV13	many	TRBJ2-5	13	CASSLVHQETQYF	TGTGCCAGCAGCTTAGTACACCAAGAGACCCAGTACTTC
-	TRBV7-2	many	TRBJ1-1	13	CASSLQRNTEAFF	TGTGCCAGCAGCTTACAGAGGAACACTGAAGCTTTCTTT
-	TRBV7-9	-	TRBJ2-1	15	CASSLSRTFYNEQFF	TGTGCCAGCAGCTTAAGCAGGACCTTTTACAATGAGCAGTTCTTC
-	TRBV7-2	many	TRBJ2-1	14	CASSRTGTYNEQFF	TGTGCCAGCAGCCGCACAGGGACCTACAATGAGCAGTTCTTC
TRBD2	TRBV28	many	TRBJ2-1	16	CASSELGTSSGNEQFF	TGTGCCAGCAGTGAGTTAGGGACTAGCAGTGGCAATGAGCAGTTCTTC
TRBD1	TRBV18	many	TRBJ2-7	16	CASSPSRTGGVYEQYF	TGTGCCAGCTCACCATCACGGACAGGGGGAGTGTACGAGCAGTACTTC
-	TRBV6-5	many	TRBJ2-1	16	CASSVSGTPGSDEQFF	TGTGCCAGCAGTGTTTCCGGGACACCTGGAAGCGATGAGCAGTTCTTC
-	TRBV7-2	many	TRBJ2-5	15	CASSLSGGSGETQYF	TGTGCCAGCAGCTTATCGGGGGGCTCAGGAGAGACCCAGTACTTC
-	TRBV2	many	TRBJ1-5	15	CASSERRGINQPQHF	TGTGCCAGCAGTGAAAGGCGGGGAATTAATCAGCCCCAGCATTTT
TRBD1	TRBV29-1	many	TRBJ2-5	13	CSAAGTGIETQYF	TGCAGCGCCGCCGGGACAGGGATTGAGACCCAGTACTTC
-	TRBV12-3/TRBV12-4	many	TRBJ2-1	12	CASSRTINEQFF	TGTGCCAGCAGCCGGACCATCAATGAGCAGTTCTTC
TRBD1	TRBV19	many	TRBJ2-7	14	CASSLGTGNYEQYF	TGTGCCAGTAGCCTCGGGACAGGTAATTACGAGCAGTACTTC
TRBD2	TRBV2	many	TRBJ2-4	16	CASSLGLAGDKNIQYF	TGTGCCAGCAGTCTTGGACTAGCGGGAGACAAAAACATTCAGTACTTC
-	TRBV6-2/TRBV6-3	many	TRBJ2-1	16	CASSRTSSSLYNEQFF	TGTGCCAGCAGCCGAACCTCTAGCTCCCTATACAATGAGCAGTTCTTC
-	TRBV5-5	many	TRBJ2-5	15	CASSLAAKTQETQYF	TGTGCCAGCAGCTTGGCCGCTAAGACCCAAGAGACCCAGTACTTC
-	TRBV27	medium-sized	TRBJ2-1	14	CASSLGAGRNEQFF	TGTGCCAGCAGTTTGGGAGCAGGAAGGAATGAGCAGTTCTTC
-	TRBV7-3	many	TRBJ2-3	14	CASSLMGGGDTQYF	TGTGCCAGCAGCCTTATGGGCGGCGGAGATACGCAGTATTTT
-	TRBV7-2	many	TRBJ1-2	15	CASSLGGHGGDGYTF	TGTGCCAGCAGCTTAGGAGGACATGGAGGCGATGGCTACACCTTC
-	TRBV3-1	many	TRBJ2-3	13	CASSQAVQNTQYF	TGTGCCAGCAGCCAGGCCGTACAGAATACGCAGTATTTT
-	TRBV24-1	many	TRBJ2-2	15	CATSLGQANTGELFF	TGTGCCACCAGTCTGGGGCAGGCGAACACCGGGGAGCTGTTTTTT